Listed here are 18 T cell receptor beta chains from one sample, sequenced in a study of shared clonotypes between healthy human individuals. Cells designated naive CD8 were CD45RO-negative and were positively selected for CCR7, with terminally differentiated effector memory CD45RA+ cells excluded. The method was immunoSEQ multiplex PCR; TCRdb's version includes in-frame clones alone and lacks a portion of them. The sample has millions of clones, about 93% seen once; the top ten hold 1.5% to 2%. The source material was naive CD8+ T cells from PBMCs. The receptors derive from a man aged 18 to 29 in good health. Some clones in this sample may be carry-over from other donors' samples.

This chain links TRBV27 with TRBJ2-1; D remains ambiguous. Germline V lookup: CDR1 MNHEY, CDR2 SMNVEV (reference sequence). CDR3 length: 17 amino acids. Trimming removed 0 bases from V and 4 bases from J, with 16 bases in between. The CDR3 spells CASSLSAYTLNYNEQFF. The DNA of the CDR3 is TGTGCCAGCAGTTTATCAGCTTACACTCTAAATTACAATGAGCAGTTCTTC.

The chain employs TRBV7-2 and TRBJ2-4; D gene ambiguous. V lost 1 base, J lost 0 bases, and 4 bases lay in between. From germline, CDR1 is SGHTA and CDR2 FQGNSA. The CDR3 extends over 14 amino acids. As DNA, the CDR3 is TGTGCCAGCAGCTTAGGAGCAGCCAAAAACATTCAGTACTTC. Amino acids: CASSLGAAKNIQYF.

This CDR3 is CASSLSLGQTEQYF. In DNA form, the CDR3 reads TGTGCCAGCAGTTTATCCCTGGGACAGACCGAGCAGTACTTC. V gene TRBV28 combines with J gene TRBJ2-7; 7 bases align to TRBD1. With 1 base clipped from V and 6 bases from J, the junction kept 6 bases outside the gene matches. The germline gives CDR1 MDHEN, CDR2 SYDVKM. The CDR3 consists of 14 residues.

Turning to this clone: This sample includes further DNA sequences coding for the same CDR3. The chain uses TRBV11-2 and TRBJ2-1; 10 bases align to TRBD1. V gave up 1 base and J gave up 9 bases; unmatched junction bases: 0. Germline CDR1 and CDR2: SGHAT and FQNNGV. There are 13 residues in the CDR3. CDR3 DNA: TGTGCCAGCAGCTTAGGGACAGGGGGTGAGCAGTTCTTC. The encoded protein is CASSLGTGGEQFF.

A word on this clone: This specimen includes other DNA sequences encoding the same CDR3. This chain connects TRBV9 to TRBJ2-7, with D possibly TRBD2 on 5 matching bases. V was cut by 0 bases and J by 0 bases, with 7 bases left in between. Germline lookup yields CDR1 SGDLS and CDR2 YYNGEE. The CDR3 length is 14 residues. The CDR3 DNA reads TGTGCCAGCAGCGTAGTTGGGAGCTCCTACGAGCAGTACTTC. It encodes CASSVVGSSYEQYF. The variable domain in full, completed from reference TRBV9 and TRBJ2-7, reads DSGVTQTPKHLITATGQRVTLRCSPRSGDLSVYWYQQSLDQGLQFLIQYYNGEERAKGNILERFSAQQFPDLHSELNLSSLELGDSALYFCASSVVGSSYEQYFGPGTRLTVT.

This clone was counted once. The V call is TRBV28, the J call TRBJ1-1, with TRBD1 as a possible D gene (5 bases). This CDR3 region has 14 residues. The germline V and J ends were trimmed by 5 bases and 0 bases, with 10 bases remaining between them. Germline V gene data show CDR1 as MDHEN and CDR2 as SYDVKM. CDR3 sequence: CASSGTALNTEAFF. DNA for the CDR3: TGTGCCAGCAGTGGGACGGCCTTGAACACTGAAGCTTTCTTT.

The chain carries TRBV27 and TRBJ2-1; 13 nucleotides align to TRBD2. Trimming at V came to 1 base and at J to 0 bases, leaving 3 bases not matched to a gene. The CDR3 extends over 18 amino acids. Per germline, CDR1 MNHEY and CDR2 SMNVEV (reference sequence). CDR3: CASSLLGLAGSSYNEQFF. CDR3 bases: TGTGCCAGCAGTTTATTGGGACTAGCGGGGAGCTCCTACAATGAGCAGTTCTTC.

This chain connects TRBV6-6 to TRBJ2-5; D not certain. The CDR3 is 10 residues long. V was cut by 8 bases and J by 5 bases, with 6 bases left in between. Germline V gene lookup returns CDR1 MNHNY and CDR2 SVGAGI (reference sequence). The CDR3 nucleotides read TGTGCCAGCGCTCTGGAGACCCAGTACTTC. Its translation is CASALETQYF.

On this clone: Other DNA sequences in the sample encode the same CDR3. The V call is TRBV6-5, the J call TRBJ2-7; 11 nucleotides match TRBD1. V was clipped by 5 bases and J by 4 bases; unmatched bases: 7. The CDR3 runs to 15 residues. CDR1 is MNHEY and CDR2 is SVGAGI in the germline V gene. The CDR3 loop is CASSPGQGASYEQYF. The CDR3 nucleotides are TGTGCCAGCAGTCCAGGACAGGGGGCCTCGTACGAGCAGTACTTC.

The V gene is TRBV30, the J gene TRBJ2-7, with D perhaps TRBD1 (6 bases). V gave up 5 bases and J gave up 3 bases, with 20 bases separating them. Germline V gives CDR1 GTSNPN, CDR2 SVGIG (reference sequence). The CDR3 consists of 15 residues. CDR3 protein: CAWSLGTRRNYEQYF. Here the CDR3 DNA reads TGTGCCTGGTCCCTGGGGACACGGCGAAACTACGAGCAGTACTTC.

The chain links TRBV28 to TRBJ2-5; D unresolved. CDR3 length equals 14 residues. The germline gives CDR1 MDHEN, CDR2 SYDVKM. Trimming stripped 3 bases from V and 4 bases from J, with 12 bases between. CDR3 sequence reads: CASSFSASSETQYF. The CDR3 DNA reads TGTGCCAGCAGTTTTTCGGCCAGCTCAGAGACCCAGTACTTC.

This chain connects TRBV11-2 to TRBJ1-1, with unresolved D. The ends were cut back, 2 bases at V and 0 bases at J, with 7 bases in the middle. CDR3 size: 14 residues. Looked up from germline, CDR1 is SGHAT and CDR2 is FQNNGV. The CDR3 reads CASSLTSVNTEAFF. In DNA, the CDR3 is TGTGCCAGCAGCTTAACGTCCGTGAACACTGAAGCTTTCTTT.

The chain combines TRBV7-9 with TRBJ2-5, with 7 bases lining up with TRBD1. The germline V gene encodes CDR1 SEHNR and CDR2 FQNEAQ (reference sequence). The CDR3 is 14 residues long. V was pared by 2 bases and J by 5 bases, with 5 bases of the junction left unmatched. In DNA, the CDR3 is TGTGCCAGCAGCTTAAACAGGGGTTGGGAGACCCAGTACTTC. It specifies CASSLNRGWETQYF.

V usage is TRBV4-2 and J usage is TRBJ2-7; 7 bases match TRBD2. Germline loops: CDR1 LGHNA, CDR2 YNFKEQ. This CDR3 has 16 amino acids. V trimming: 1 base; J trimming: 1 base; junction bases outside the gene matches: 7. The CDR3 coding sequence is TGTGCCAGCAGCCAAGCGGGAGGTATATCATCCTACGAGCAGTACTTC. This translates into CASSQAGGISSYEQYF.

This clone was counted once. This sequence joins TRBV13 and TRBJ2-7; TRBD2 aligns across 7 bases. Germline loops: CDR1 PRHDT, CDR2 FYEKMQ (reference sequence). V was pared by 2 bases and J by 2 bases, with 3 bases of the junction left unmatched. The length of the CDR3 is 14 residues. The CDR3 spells CASSLLAAAYEQYF. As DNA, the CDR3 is TGTGCCAGCAGCTTACTAGCGGCCGCCTACGAGCAGTACTTC.

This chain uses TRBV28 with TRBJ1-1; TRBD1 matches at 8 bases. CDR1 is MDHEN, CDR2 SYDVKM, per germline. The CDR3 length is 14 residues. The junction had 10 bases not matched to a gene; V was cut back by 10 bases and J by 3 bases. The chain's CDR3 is CATSQGALDTEAFF. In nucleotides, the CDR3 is TGTGCCACCTCGCAGGGGGCGCTGGACACTGAAGCTTTCTTT.

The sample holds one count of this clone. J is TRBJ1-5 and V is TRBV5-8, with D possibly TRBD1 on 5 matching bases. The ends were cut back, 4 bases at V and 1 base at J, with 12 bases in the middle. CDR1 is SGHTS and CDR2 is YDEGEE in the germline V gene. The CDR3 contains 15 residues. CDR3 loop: CASSRRRQSNQPQHF. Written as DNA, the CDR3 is TGTGCCAGCAGCCGCCGGCGACAGAGCAATCAGCCCCAGCATTTT.

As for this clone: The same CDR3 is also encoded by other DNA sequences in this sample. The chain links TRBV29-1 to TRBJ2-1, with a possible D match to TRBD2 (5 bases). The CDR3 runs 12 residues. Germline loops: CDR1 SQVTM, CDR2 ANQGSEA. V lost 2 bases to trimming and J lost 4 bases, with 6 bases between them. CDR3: CSVELAYNEQFF. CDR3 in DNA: TGCAGCGTTGAACTAGCTTACAATGAGCAGTTCTTC.